Listed below are T cell receptor beta chains from one sample, sequenced in a study of identical twins. TCRdb re-called the 5' RACE reads with MiXCR, one entry per CDR3 protein. The sample lists 570,000 or so distinct CDR3 sequences, over 8.5% occurring once. These same data were also listed under a study on yellow fever vaccine responses in identical twins.

Sample: PBMCs. These receptor sequences come from a woman between 18 and 29 years old in good health. Each CDR3 is given with its conserved first and last residue. The order of the fields is D gene, V gene, clone size, J gene, CDR3 DNA, CDR3 protein. D genes are given only for firm matches. Expanded clones are given a class, and other clones once, few, many or no size at all.

NA,TRBV6-5,many,TRBJ2-1,TGTGCCAGCAGTTACAGGGGGGCCCCCAATGAGCAGTTCTTC,CASSYRGAPNEQFF
NA,TRBV28,few,TRBJ2-1,TGTGCCAGCATTGGGGGAGAAAGAAAGCATGAGCAGTTCTTC,CASIGGERKHEQFF
TRBD2,TRBV12-3/TRBV12-4,many,TRBJ2-5,TGTGCCAGCAGTTTTAGCGGGGGGGAGACCCAGTACTTC,CASSFSGGETQYF
TRBD1,TRBV12-3/TRBV12-4,NA,TRBJ1-5,TGTGCCAGCAGGGGACAGTACAATCAGCCCCAGCATTTT,CASRGQYNQPQHF
NA,TRBV4-2,few,TRBJ2-7,TGTGCCAGCAGCCAAGATAGTACAGAGACCTACGAGCAGTACTTC,CASSQDSTETYEQYF
TRBD2,TRBV6-2/TRBV6-3,few,TRBJ2-3,TGTGCCAGCAGTTACTCCCCCGTCGACTCGAAGGGAGGGCCAATGGGGGTGGATACGCAGTATTTT,CASSYSPVDSKGGPMGVDTQYF
TRBD2,TRBV19,few,TRBJ2-4,TGTGCCAGTAGTAGGGAGGGAGGGACAGCCAAAAACATTCAGTACTTC,CASSREGGTAKNIQYF
TRBD1,TRBV4-1,many,TRBJ2-7,TGCGCCAGCAGCCAATTCGGGACAGGGGACTACGAGCAGTACTTC,CASSQFGTGDYEQYF
NA,TRBV6-5,NA,TRBJ2-1,TGTGCCAGCAGTTACTCGGCCGGGCCCGAGCAGTTCTTC,CASSYSAGPEQFF
TRBD1,TRBV27,few,TRBJ1-6,TGTGCCAGCAAGACCACAGGGGGGGAAAATTCACCCCTCCACTTT,CASKTTGGENSPLHF
TRBD2,TRBV10-3,many,TRBJ2-3,TGTGCCATCAGTGATCTAGCGGGAGGTGCAGATACGCAGTATTTT,CAISDLAGGADTQYF
NA,TRBV5-1,NA,TRBJ2-1,TGCGCCAGCAGCTTGGGGGGACATTCTAATGAGCAGTTCTTC,CASSLGGHSNEQFF
NA,TRBV12-3/TRBV12-4,many,TRBJ2-1,TGTGCCAGCCGCACCACACCGGTGGGCGTGCAGTTCTTC,CASRTTPVGVQFF
NA,TRBV6-2/TRBV6-3,NA,TRBJ1-1,TGTGCCAGCAGCTCACAGCTTGTGGGCACTGAAGCTTTCTTT,CASSSQLVGTEAFF
TRBD1,TRBV20-1,few,TRBJ1-5,TGCAGTGCTATCCAGACAGGGAAGGATCAGCCCCAGCATTTT,CSAIQTGKDQPQHF
NA,TRBV6-2/TRBV6-3,NA,TRBJ2-3,TGTGCCAGCAGCACCAGGAACCGGAGCCCCACAGATACGCAGTATTTT,CASSTRNRSPTDTQYF
TRBD1,TRBV20-1,few,TRBJ1-6,TGCAGTGCTATAGTCAGACAGGGGCTTTCACCCCTCCACTTT,CSAIVRQGLSPLHF
NA,TRBV24-1,few,TRBJ2-5,TGTGCCACCAGTGATCCGAGACAGGCGGGGGAGACCCAGTACTTC,CATSDPRQAGETQYF
NA,TRBV5-5,NA,TRBJ2-7,TGTGCCAGCAGCTTGGAGGTGAACAACTACGAGCAGTACTTC,CASSLEVNNYEQYF
TRBD1,TRBV7-9,NA,TRBJ1-2,TGTGCCAGCAGCTTAGGGACAGGAGCTAACTATGGCTACACCTTC,CASSLGTGANYGYTF